One and the same sample provided the 15 T cell receptor beta chains below, sequenced in a study of cytomegalovirus exposure and HLA in healthy donors. PCR involved 60 Vbeta and 13 Jbeta primers. TCRdb's table, derived via immunoSEQ multiplex PCR, lists solely in-frame clones and lacks some. The table includes 90,000 to 120,000 clones, around four fifths detected once. The specimen sequenced was PBMCs. The receptors shown here come from a man aged 30 to 45 in good health and CMV-seronegative.

This clone appeared a single time. The chain links TRBV10-3 to TRBJ1-6; D perhaps matches TRBD1 (6 bases). Germline V CDR1 and CDR2: ENHRY, SYGVKD. V was pared by 7 bases and J by 6 bases, with 10 bases between. This CDR3 has 13 residues. As DNA, the CDR3 is TGTGCCATCACTGGGGACATTAATTCACCCCTCCACTTT. This translates into CAITGDINSPLHF.

The chain is built from TRBV19 and TRBJ1-5; D is perhaps TRBD1 (6 bases). The CDR3 is made up of 14 amino acids. Between the trimmed V and J ends, which lost 7 bases and 3 bases, there was a span of 13 bases. Looked up from germline, CDR1 is LNHDA and CDR2 is SQIVND (reference sequence). The CDR3 is CASTGDRTNQPQHF. The DNA of the CDR3 is TGTGCCAGTACAGGAGACAGGACCAATCAGCCCCAGCATTTT.

CDR3 sequence: CASSDHYPGQPQETQYF. For the CDR3, the DNA is TGTGCCAGCAGCGACCATTACCCGGGACAGCCCCAAGAGACCCAGTACTTC. The chain employs TRBV7-7 and TRBJ2-5, with TRBD1 identical over 7 bases. The CDR3 extends over 17 amino acids. CDR1 and CDR2 (germline): SSHAT, FNYEAQ (reference sequence). With V trimmed by 5 bases and J by 1 base, 13 bases remained unmatched.

The table lists this clone with a few counts. The gene calls are TRBV7-8 and TRBJ2-3; no reliable D call. Germline assignment: CDR1 SGHVS and CDR2 FQNEAQ. CDR3 length: 14 amino acids. The ends were cut back, 1 base at V and 1 base at J, with 6 bases in the middle. The CDR3 region is CASSLDPGTDTQYF. In DNA, the CDR3 is TGTGCCAGCAGCTTAGACCCGGGCACAGATACGCAGTATTTT.

This chain joins TRBV14 and TRBJ2-2, with 7 bases aligning to TRBD1. This CDR3 is built from 15 residues. CDR1 is SGHDN and CDR2 is FVKESK in the germline V gene. Trimming removed 5 bases from V and 5 bases from J; junction bases left unmatched: 8. Here the CDR3 reads CASSSPGQHTGELFF. CDR3 in DNA: TGTGCCAGCAGCTCGCCGGGACAGCATACCGGGGAGCTGTTTTTT.

The rearrangement uses TRBV29-1 and TRBJ2-7, with 8 bases matching TRBD2. The CDR3 length is 11 residues. Per the germline V gene, CDR1 is SQVTM and CDR2 is ANQGSEA. V shed 5 bases and J 7 bases; nucleotides not matched to a gene: 4. Here the CDR3 reads CSVHGGGEQYF. DNA of the CDR3: TGCAGCGTTCACGGCGGGGGGGAGCAGTACTTC.

The V call is TRBV19, the J call TRBJ1-5, with a weak D call TRBD1 (6 bases). The germline V and J ends were trimmed by 6 bases and 0 bases, with 12 bases remaining between them. The CDR3 has 15 residues. From germline, CDR1 is LNHDA and CDR2 SQIVND (reference sequence). CDR3 bases: TGTGCCAGTAGGAAGACAGGAATTAGCAATCAGCCCCAGCATTTT. This translates into CASRKTGISNQPQHF.

This clone occurred a few times. This chain uses TRBV28 with TRBJ1-2; a weak D match, TRBD1 (5 bases). V gave up 1 base and J gave up 4 bases, with 10 bases separating them. This CDR3 has 14 residues. CDR1 is MDHEN, CDR2 SYDVKM, per germline. DNA of the CDR3: TGTGCCAGCAGTTTATCTGTGGACATCTATGGCTACACCTTC. Its protein is CASSLSVDIYGYTF.

The chain carries TRBV5-1 and TRBJ1-4, with D perhaps matching TRBD1 (6 bases). CDR1 and CDR2 from the germline V gene are SGHRS and YFSETQ. The V end lost 4 bases, the J end lost 3 bases, and 13 bases lay between the germline ends. The CDR3 totals 15 residues. CDR3 in DNA: TGCGCCAGCAGCCCCTCCACAGGGTCTAATGAAAAACTGTTTTTT. This codes for CASSPSTGSNEKLFF. The whole variable domain, remainder taken from reference TRBV5-1 and TRBJ1-4, is KAGVTQTPRYLIKTRGQQVTLSCSPISGHRSVSWYQQTPGQGLQFLFEYFSETQRNKGNFPGRFSGRQFSNSRSEMNVSTLELGDSALYLCASSPSTGSNEKLFFGSGTQLSVL.

This chain joins TRBV15 and TRBJ2-1; D not resolved. V lost 0 bases, J lost 6 bases, and 15 bases lay in between. Germline CDR1 reads LNHNV; CDR2 reads YYDKDF (reference sequence). The CDR3 has 16 residues. CDR3 coding DNA: TGTGCCACCAGCAGAGATCTCAGGATTCAAACCAATGAGCAGTTCTTC. Translated, it gives CATSRDLRIQTNEQFF.

The chain combines TRBV30 with TRBJ2-3, with 11 bases fitting TRBD2. The V segment lost 3 bases and the J segment 3 bases; nucleotides outside the gene matches: 11. This CDR3 is built from 17 residues. Germline-derived CDR1 and CDR2 are GTSNPN and SVGIG (reference sequence). CDR3 in amino acids: CAWRPLTSGSSTDTQYF. The CDR3 nucleotides are TGTGCCTGGAGGCCCCTTACTAGCGGGAGTTCGACAGATACGCAGTATTTT.

This chain uses TRBV29-1 with TRBJ2-2; TRBD2 matches 7 bases. CDR1 SQVTM and CDR2 ANQGSEA come from the germline V gene. The CDR3 is 16 residues long. The junction had 18 bases not matched to a gene; V was cut back by 7 bases and J by 7 bases. The CDR3 is CSASPVAPLAGGELFF. The CDR3, as DNA: TGCAGCGCCTCCCCCGTGGCTCCCTTAGCGGGCGGGGAGCTGTTTTTT.

The V gene is TRBV21-1, the J gene TRBJ2-7; the table's D call of TRBD1 was not tested on the DNA. TRBV21-1 is a pseudogene. The CDR3 consists of 16 residues. The CDR3 DNA reads TGTGCCAGCAGCTACCCCGGGACAGGGGCATCCTACGAGCAGTACTTC. It yields the protein CASSYPGTGASYEQYF.

The chain recombines TRBV10-1 with TRBJ1-1, with 7 bases lining up with TRBD1. The germline CDR1 and CDR2 sequences are WNHNN and SYGVQD (reference sequence). Germline trimming cut 3 bases from V and 1 base from J; bases unmatched to any gene: 8. CDR3 length: 16 amino acids. The CDR3 sequence: CASSDTGVGGNTEAFF. The CDR3, as DNA: TGCGCCAGCAGTGATACAGGGGTCGGGGGGAACACTGAAGCTTTCTTT.

This rearrangement joins TRBV5-1 to TRBJ2-7; D possibly corresponds to TRBD1 (6 bases). Germline V gene sequence: CDR1 SGHRS, CDR2 YFSETQ. Trimming stripped 4 bases from V and 4 bases from J, with 9 bases between. CDR3 length: 12 amino acids. Written as DNA, the CDR3 is TGCGCCAGCAGCACGACAGGTTACGAGCAGTACTTC. It specifies CASSTTGYEQYF.